One sample yielded the 12 T cell receptor beta chains listed below, sequenced in a study of T cells after yellow fever vaccination. TCRdb fed the 5' RACE reads into MiXCR, producing one record per CDR3 protein. This sample carries some 160,000 distinct CDR3 sequences, around 7% of them seen once, and the ten largest clones take more than 2.5%. The material sequenced was CD4+ T cells sorted from PBMCs, taken more than 4 days after the first yellow fever vaccination. The receptors shown here come from a man in his late teens or twenties who received the YFV17D yellow fever vaccine.

In the case of this clonotype: A much larger clone lies one base from this, so it may be a read error. The chain has TRBV11-2 and TRBJ2-1, with 8 bases fitting TRBD2. Germline V gene data show CDR1 as SGHAT and CDR2 as FQNNGV. This CDR3 has 13 amino acids. Germline trimming cut 5 bases from V and 10 bases from J; bases unmatched to any gene: 7. CDR3 protein: CASSPHRGGEQFF. The CDR3 DNA reads TGTGCCAGCAGCCCACACCGGGGGGGAGAGCAGTTCTTC.

V usage is TRBV6-1 and J usage is TRBJ1-1; D call uncertain. V shed 7 bases and J shed 7 bases, with 16 bases lying between them. The CDR3 consists of 13 residues. From germline, CDR1 is MNHNS and CDR2 SASEGT. In DNA form, the CDR3 reads TGTGCCAGCAACAGACAAGTCGGCTTTGAAGCTTTCTTT. It specifies CASNRQVGFEAFF.

Only a few counts were recorded for this clonotype. The V call is TRBV12-3 or TRBV12-4, the J call TRBJ2-3, with 7 bases identical to TRBD2. V dropped 6 bases and J dropped 0; count of bases not matched to a gene: 6. The CDR3 has 15 residues. The CDR3 nucleotides read TGTGCCAGCAGAAGAAGCGGGGATAGCACAGATACGCAGTATTTT. Translated, it gives CASRRSGDSTDTQYF.

This clonotype was observed many times. This chain joins TRBV4-3 and TRBJ2-2, with TRBD2 as a possible D gene (5 bases). Trimming removed 0 bases from V and 7 bases from J, with 12 bases in between. CDR3 length: 15 residues. Germline-derived CDR1 and CDR2 are LGHNA and YSLEER. The chain's CDR3 is CASSQDRGYGGELFF. DNA for the CDR3: TGCGCCAGCAGCCAAGATCGAGGGTATGGCGGGGAGCTGTTTTTT.

The gene calls are TRBV7-6 and TRBJ1-5; D uncertain. Trimming left V 4 bases short and J 5 bases short, with 9 bases between. Germline V lookup: CDR1 SGHVS, CDR2 FNYEAQ. There are 13 residues in the CDR3. CDR3: CASSSHIDQPQHF. In DNA form, the CDR3 reads TGTGCCAGCAGCTCCCACATAGATCAGCCCCAGCATTTT.

In this sample, this clonotype turned up many times. The chain uses TRBV6-5 and TRBJ1-1; TRBD1 matches 9 bases. V trimming: 4 bases; J trimming: 5 bases; junction bases outside the gene matches: 5. From germline, CDR1 is MNHEY and CDR2 SVGAGI. CDR3 length: 14 residues. This CDR3 reads CASSWATGGTEAFF. The CDR3 DNA reads TGTGCCAGCAGTTGGGCGACAGGGGGGACTGAAGCTTTCTTT.

The chain joins TRBV5-1 to TRBJ2-5; TRBD1 agrees at 10 bases. The CDR3 spans 15 residues. Germline V gene lookup returns CDR1 SGHRS and CDR2 YFSETQ. Trimming removed 3 bases from V and 5 bases from J; junction bases left unmatched: 7. The CDR3 DNA follows: TGCGCCAGCAGCTGGAGACAGGGGGCGCAGGAGACCCAGTACTTC. Its protein is CASSWRQGAQETQYF. Using reference TRBV5-1 and TRBJ2-5 for the parts outside the CDR3, the full variable domain is KAGVTQTPRYLIKTRGQQVTLSCSPISGHRSVSWYQQTPGQGLQFLFEYFSETQRNKGNFPGRFSGRQFSNSRSEMNVSTLELGDSALYLCASSWRQGAQETQYFGPGTRLLVL.

This clonotype was counted ten times or more. This sequence joins TRBV7-8 and TRBJ2-5; tentatively, D is TRBD2 (5 bases). V shed 1 base and J shed 7 bases, with 19 bases lying between them. CDR3 length: 16 amino acids. CDR1 is SGHVS and CDR2 is FQNEAQ in the germline V gene. The CDR3 nucleotides read TGTGCCAGCAGCTTAGGCCTAGCCGCGGGCGGAAGGACCCAGTACTTC. Protein: CASSLGLAAGGRTQYF. Variable domain in full (rest from reference TRBV7-8 and TRBJ2-5): GAGVSQSPRYKVAKRGQDVALRCDPISGHVSLFWYQQALGQGPEFLTYFQNEAQLDKSGLPSDRFFAERPEGSVSTLKIQRTQQEDSAVYLCASSLGLAAGGRTQYFGPGTRLLVL.

This clonotype came up a few times. The genes are TRBV5-1 and TRBJ2-6; 9 positions agree with TRBD1. V dropped 9 bases and J dropped 0; count of bases not matched to a gene: 10. Germline CDR1 and CDR2: SGHRS and YFSETQ. This CDR3 region has 17 residues. CDR3 residues: CANQDRGPFSGANVLTF. The CDR3 DNA follows: TGCGCCAACCAGGACAGGGGCCCTTTCTCTGGGGCCAACGTCCTGACTTTC.

CDR3 protein: CASSETVQARQPQHF. The DNA for the CDR3 is TGTGCCAGCAGTGAAACGGTCCAGGCTCGTCAGCCCCAGCATTTT. This chain joins TRBV6-1 and TRBJ1-5; D is unclear. Germline CDR1 and CDR2: MNHNS and SASEGT. CDR3 length: 15 residues. Trimming took off 2 bases at V and 6 bases at J, with 14 bases between the two ends.

In this sample, this clonotype turned up many times. The rearrangement links TRBV27 to TRBJ2-7; D is perhaps TRBD1 or TRBD2 (5 bases each). This CDR3 has 16 residues. V was shortened by 7 bases and J by 2 bases, with 21 bases between the two germline ends. CDR1 and CDR2 from the germline V gene are MNHEY and SMNVEV (reference sequence). CDR3 coding DNA: TGTGCCAGCATTCAGACTCCGGGGCAGGGCCCCTACGAGCAGTACTTC. Amino acid sequence: CASIQTPGQGPYEQYF.

This clonotype was recorded many times. This chain uses TRBV19 with TRBJ2-7, with 7 bases that match TRBD1. CDR1 and CDR2 (germline): LNHDA, SQIVND (reference sequence). With V trimmed by 8 bases and J by 3 bases, 13 bases remained unmatched. This CDR3 spans 15 amino acids. The CDR3 DNA sequence: TGTGCCAGTGCCAATGTCGGGACAGATTACTACGAGCAGTACTTC. It encodes CASANVGTDYYEQYF.